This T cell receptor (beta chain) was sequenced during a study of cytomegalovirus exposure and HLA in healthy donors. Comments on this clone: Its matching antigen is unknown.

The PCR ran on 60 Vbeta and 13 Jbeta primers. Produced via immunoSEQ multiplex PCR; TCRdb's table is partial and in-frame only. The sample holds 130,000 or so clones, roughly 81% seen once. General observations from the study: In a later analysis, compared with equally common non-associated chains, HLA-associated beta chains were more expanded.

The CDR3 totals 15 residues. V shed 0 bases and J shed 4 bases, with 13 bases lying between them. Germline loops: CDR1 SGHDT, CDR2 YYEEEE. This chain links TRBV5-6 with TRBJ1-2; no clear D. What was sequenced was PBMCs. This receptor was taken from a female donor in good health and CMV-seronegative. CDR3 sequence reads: CASSLGAPTGYGYTF. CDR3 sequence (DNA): TGTGCCAGCAGCTTGGGTGCCCCGACTGGCTATGGCTACACCTTC.